The sequence of this T cell receptor (beta chain) was determined in a study of shared clonotypes between healthy human individuals. The donors were adults (healthy and HIV-negative) with no recent acute infections or vaccinations. The V and J ends lost 5 bases and 4 bases respectively, with 12 bases between them. Per germline, CDR1 MDHEN and CDR2 SYDVKM. The CDR3 covers 14 residues. The protocol was immunoSEQ multiplex PCR, while the TCRdb copy is restricted to in-frame clones and leaves out a portion. The profile shows fewer than 1.6 million clones, approximately 98.5% of them singletons. J is TRBJ1-5 and V is TRBV28; perhaps TRBD1 as D (5 bases). Material: naive CD4+ T cells sorted from blood. Sample subset: CD45RA+ positively selected. This clonotype was obtained from a man aged 25 to 45 in good health. The DNA for the CDR3 is TGTGCCAGCAGTCTGGGACTGGGGAATCAGCCCCAGCATTTT. Its translation is CASSLGLGNQPQHF.